This T cell receptor beta chain emerged from a study of cytomegalovirus exposure and HLA in healthy donors. Study-wide findings and caveats: The investigators catalogued under 200 TCR beta chains as cytomegalovirus-associated. Among TCR sequences, most were rare, though some public TCRs appeared in many donors.

The repertoire was sequenced with immunoSEQ multiplex PCR; TCRdb's copy has only in-frame clones and lacks some. The top ten clones hold 4% to 4.5% of a sample with 100,000 or so clones, around 86% of them seen once. In regard to this clone: What it binds is not known.

The donors were part of the validation cohort of fewer than 150 subjects. That cohort was separate from the first cohort, which comprised 500 to 700 subjects. Germline CDR1 reads MNHNY; CDR2 reads SVGAGI (reference sequence). Trimming stripped 11 bases from V and 0 bases from J, with 17 bases between. This CDR3 has 15 amino acids. This receptor was identified in a woman younger than 35 in good health and CMV-seropositive. The source material was PBMCs. The chain uses TRBV6-6 and TRBJ1-5, with D tentatively TRBD1 (5 bases). Written as DNA, the CDR3 is TGTGCCGTACAGGACGCTGAGAATAGCAATCAGCCCCAGCATTTT. Translated, it gives CAVQDAENSNQPQHF.